This TCR beta chain appears in the sequencing data of a study of regulatory dendritic cells for organ transplantation. Sorted subsets were CFSE-labeled and cultured four to six days with allogeneic dendritic cells. V shed 4 bases and J shed 11 bases, with 20 bases lying between them. CDR3 length: 14 amino acids. Germline V gene sequence: CDR1 MNHNY, CDR2 SVGAGI (reference sequence). Libraries were prepared by immunoSEQ multiplex PCR; TCRdb keeps only in-frame clonotypes and omits some of them. The sample has about 20,000 clones, roughly 85% seen once. A remark on this clone: Its antigen is as yet unknown.

Study conclusions and caveats: Memory T cells were less diverse than naive, with memory CD8+ most oligoclonal.

This receptor was identified in a human donor in good health. This chain connects TRBV6-6 to TRBJ1-1; unclear D gene. Sequencing was performed on naive CD4+ T cells from blood cultured with dendritic cells. Specified subset: CD45RA+ naive T cells. CDR3 sequence (DNA): TGTGCCAGCAGTTCGGTCTTGACACTCAGTAGGGCTTTCTTT. This translates into CASSSVLTLSRAFF.